One sample yielded the 14 T cell receptor beta chains listed below, sequenced in a study of cytomegalovirus exposure and HLA in healthy donors. The PCR made use of 60 Vbeta and 13 Jbeta primers. Profiled with immunoSEQ multiplex PCR; TCRdb holds only in-frame clones, not every one. In the table there are 100,000 to 150,000 clones, 77% of which are singletons. Sequencing input: PBMCs. The receptor source for this set is a human donor in good health.

This clone has just a few counts. V usage is TRBV6-4 and J usage is TRBJ2-1, with TRBD2 identical over 9 bases. The CDR3 totals 16 residues. The trim removed 3 bases at V and 8 bases at J, leaving 11 bases unmatched. The germline gives CDR1 MRHNA, CDR2 SNTAGT. The CDR3 coding sequence is TGTGCCAGCAGTGAGGCCGGGACTAGCACCGTCCATGAGCAGTTCTTC. It specifies CASSEAGTSTVHEQFF.

The chain recombines TRBV18 with TRBJ1-3, with D possibly matching TRBD1 (6 bases). Germline CDR1 KGHSH, CDR2 LQKENI. This CDR3 is 16 amino acids long. The V and J ends lost 3 bases and 2 bases respectively, with 14 bases between them. CDR3 region: CASSPPTGQPGNTIYF. Written as DNA, the CDR3 is TGTGCCAGCTCACCTCCCACCGGACAGCCTGGAAACACCATATATTTT. The variable domain in full, completed from reference TRBV18 and TRBJ1-3, reads NAGVMQNPRHLVRRRGQEARLRCSPMKGHSHVYWYRQLPEEGLKFMVYLQKENIIDESGMPKERFSAEFPKEGPSILRIQQVVRGDSAAYFCASSPPTGQPGNTIYFGEGSWLTVV.

This chain uses TRBV15 with TRBJ2-3; 13 bases map to TRBD2. This CDR3 has 14 amino acids. Germline values: CDR1 LNHNV, CDR2 YYDKDF (reference sequence). J gave up 4 bases and V 9 bases, and 4 bases lay outside the gene matches. The CDR3 protein is CATRTSGSADTQYF. CDR3 in DNA: TGTGCCACTAGGACTAGCGGGAGTGCAGATACGCAGTATTTT.

The J gene is TRBJ2-1, the V gene TRBV10-2; TRBD2 matches at 11 bases. CDR1 and CDR2 (germline): WSHSY, SAAADI. The J segment lost 9 bases and the V segment lost 8 bases, leaving 6 bases of the junction unmatched. The length of the CDR3 is 13 residues. The CDR3 nucleotides are TGCGCCAGCCACGGGACTAGCGGTGTTGAGCAGTTCTTC. As protein: CASHGTSGVEQFF.

The chain links TRBV6-1 to TRBJ1-1; the D is unclear. The V end was cut by 7 bases, the J end by 1 base, with 16 bases between. Germline CDR1 reads MNHNS; CDR2 reads SASEGT. The CDR3 length is 15 residues. In DNA form, the CDR3 reads TGTGCCAGCACTCAAGGCGGGGAGTGGAACACTGAAGCTTTCTTT. As protein: CASTQGGEWNTEAFF.

J is TRBJ1-3 and V is TRBV4-1; unclear D gene. Trimming removed 0 bases at V and 0 bases at J, with 9 bases between. The CDR3 contains 16 residues. Germline CDR1 reads MGHRA; CDR2 reads YSYEKL. CDR3: CASSQDWSGSGNTIYF. The CDR3, as DNA: TGCGCCAGCAGCCAAGATTGGTCAGGCTCTGGAAACACCATATATTTT.

The chain recombines TRBV19 with TRBJ2-1; possible D gene TRBD2, 5 bases. This CDR3 has 16 amino acids. V dropped 0 bases and J dropped 0 bases, with 9 bases sitting between them. Germline CDR1 and CDR2: LNHDA and SQIVND (reference sequence). CDR3 sequence: CASSIDLARSYNEQFF. DNA for the CDR3: TGTGCCAGTAGTATAGATCTAGCCCGCTCCTACAATGAGCAGTTCTTC.

This chain links TRBV19 with TRBJ2-1, with 8 bases lining up with TRBD2. In germline, CDR1 is LNHDA, CDR2 SQIVND (reference sequence). The CDR3 runs 15 residues. V lost 5 bases to trimming and J lost 7 bases; unmatched junction nucleotides: 10. Here the CDR3 reads CASSAFSGTGNEQFF. The CDR3 DNA reads TGTGCCAGTAGTGCCTTTAGCGGGACCGGAAATGAGCAGTTCTTC.

The CDR3 here is CASSVGWEGHFYEQYF. The CDR3, as DNA: TGTGCCAGCAGCGTAGGCTGGGAGGGACACTTCTACGAGCAGTACTTC. This sequence joins TRBV9 and TRBJ2-7; possible D gene TRBD2, 7 bases. V lost 0 bases and J lost 3, with 16 bases in between. CDR1 SGDLS and CDR2 YYNGEE come from the germline V gene. This CDR3 is 16 amino acids long.

This sequence joins TRBV19 and TRBJ2-1; 14 bases are a match to TRBD2. The germline gives CDR1 LNHDA, CDR2 SQIVND (reference sequence). V shed 5 bases and J 5 bases; nucleotides not matched to a gene: 11. The CDR3 length is 18 residues. The CDR3 spells CASSLGTSGSSRDNEQFF. In DNA, the CDR3 is TGTGCCAGTAGTCTAGGGACTAGCGGGAGCTCTCGGGACAATGAGCAGTTCTTC. Drawing the rest from reference TRBV19 and TRBJ2-1, the complete variable domain is DGGITQSPKYLFRKEGQNVTLSCEQNLNHDAMYWYRQDPGQGLRLIYYSQIVNDFQKGDIAEGYSVSREKKESFPLTVTSAQKNPTAFYLCASSLGTSGSSRDNEQFFGPGTRLTVL.

The chain joins TRBV5-1 to TRBJ2-1; 13 bases are shared with TRBD2. Germline assignment: CDR1 SGHRS and CDR2 YFSETQ. The CDR3 loop spans 19 amino acids. Germline trimming cut 4 bases from V and 1 base from J; bases unmatched to any gene: 11. In DNA, the CDR3 is TGCGCCAGCAGCCCATGGACTAGCGGGAGCCCTCGGTCCTACAATGAGCAGTTCTTC. As protein: CASSPWTSGSPRSYNEQFF. Combining the CDR3 with reference TRBV5-1 and TRBJ2-1 gives the whole variable domain KAGVTQTPRYLIKTRGQQVTLSCSPISGHRSVSWYQQTPGQGLQFLFEYFSETQRNKGNFPGRFSGRQFSNSRSEMNVSTLELGDSALYLCASSPWTSGSPRSYNEQFFGPGTRLTVL.

CDR3 sequence: CASTETGFASSPLHF. As DNA, the CDR3 is TGTGCCAGTACCGAGACAGGGTTTGCCTCTTCACCCCTCCACTTT. J is TRBJ1-6 and V is TRBV19, with 7 nucleotides matching TRBD1. This CDR3 comprises 15 residues. V trimming: 7 bases; J trimming: 9 bases; junction bases outside the gene matches: 12. In germline, CDR1 is LNHDA, CDR2 SQIVND (reference sequence).

The J gene is TRBJ1-4, the V gene TRBV28, with a weak D call TRBD1 (6 bases). Trimming left V 5 bases short and J 0 bases short, with 10 bases between. Germline CDR1 is MDHEN and CDR2 is SYDVKM. The CDR3 loop spans 15 amino acids. The CDR3 loop reads CASSATGATNEKLFF. As DNA, the CDR3 is TGTGCCAGCAGTGCGACAGGAGCAACTAATGAAAAACTGTTTTTT.

The chain employs TRBV6-6 and TRBJ1-1, with D hard to call. Germline V lookup: CDR1 MNHNY, CDR2 SVGAGI (reference sequence). This CDR3 has 13 amino acids. Trimming left V 5 bases short and J 4 bases short, with 11 bases between. The CDR3 is CASSRGTGTEAFF. CDR3 nucleotides: TGTGCCAGCAGTCGAGGTACGGGCACTGAAGCTTTCTTT.